These 29 T cell receptor beta chains share one sample of origin, sequenced in a study of vaccination and CD4 T cells after COVID-19. As to time point: late sampling 161 to 241 days after vaccination in a few convalescent patients. The treatment is: approximately nine-day PBMC culture with coronavirus spike peptide pools or control peptides (ViraFEST assay). What these receptors recognize is not known. CD4+ T cells that had been cultured provided DNA sequenced with the Oncomine TCR Beta short-read assay. TCRdb re-derived calls from the PCR reads in MiXCR, one entry per CDR3 protein. The sample yields tens of thousands of distinct CDR3 sequences, 46% seen once. Sample: CD4+ T cells from blood, cultured in vitro, taken about 7 months after SARS-CoV-2 vaccination. These TCRs come from a human donor who had recovered from COVID-19.

J is TRBJ1-6 and V is TRBV25-1, with D hard to call. V gave up 6 bases and J gave up 10 bases, with 10 bases separating them. From germline, CDR1 is MGHDK and CDR2 SYGVNS. The CDR3 is 12 amino acids. Here the CDR3 reads CASSNTWSPLHF. In DNA, the CDR3 is TGTGCCAGCAGCAATACATGGTCACCCCTCCACTTT.

This clonotype is medium-sized (0.01 to 0.1%) in the sample. This rearrangement joins TRBV7-2 to TRBJ1-2; perhaps TRBD1 as D (6 bases). In germline, CDR1 is SGHTA, CDR2 FQGNSA. The CDR3 runs to 14 residues. Deletions cut 0 bases from V and 3 bases from J, with 8 bases between. The CDR3 DNA reads as TGTGCCAGCAGCTTAGCGGCAGGGGACTATGGCTACACCTTC. Protein sequence: CASSLAAGDYGYTF.

This chain connects TRBV7-9 to TRBJ2-7; D possibly corresponds to TRBD2 (6 bases). This CDR3 has 12 amino acids. Germline loops: CDR1 SEHNR, CDR2 FQNEAQ (reference sequence). V shed 5 bases and J shed 12 bases, with 17 bases lying between them. This CDR3 is CASSRDSRFWYF. The CDR3 nucleotides are TGTGCCAGCAGCCGGGACTCGAGATTCTGGTACTTC.

This clonotype was seen a few times. The V call is TRBV11-1, the J call TRBJ2-7; D is possibly TRBD1 (5 bases). There are 12 residues in the CDR3. Germline V gene lookup returns CDR1 SGHAT and CDR2 FQDESV (reference sequence). V dropped 4 bases and J dropped 5 bases, with 9 bases sitting between them. The DNA of the CDR3 is TGTGCCAGCAGCTCAACGGACAACGAGCAGTACTTC. Translation gives CASSSTDNEQYF.

There are a few counts of this clonotype. The genes are TRBV10-3 and TRBJ2-7, with TRBD2 matching 9 bases. Germline-derived CDR1 and CDR2 are ENHRY and SYGVKD. CDR3 length: 16 amino acids. J lost 0 bases, V lost 0 bases, and 3 bases had no gene match. CDR3 DNA sequence: TGTGCCATCAGTGAGTCGTTAGCGGGGGCCTCCTACGAGCAGTACTTC. This gives the protein CAISESLAGASYEQYF.

The chain employs TRBV29-1 and TRBJ2-5, with D uncertain. This CDR3 is built from 13 residues. Germline loops: CDR1 SQVTM, CDR2 ANQGSEA. Deletions cut 0 bases from V and 5 bases from J, with 10 bases between. The CDR3 bases are TGCAGCGTTGAAGAGCCTTCTCGGGAGACCCAGTACTTC. Amino acids: CSVEEPSRETQYF.

This clonotype was recorded only once. The chain carries TRBV7-9 and TRBJ1-2; TRBD1 aligns across 12 bases. The length of the CDR3 is 15 residues. Per germline, CDR1 SEHNR and CDR2 FQNEAQ (reference sequence). The V gene end was trimmed by 6 bases and the J gene end by 6 bases; junction bases not matched to a gene: 8. CDR3: CASSFRDRGLNGYTF. The CDR3 nucleotides read TGTGCCAGCAGTTTCCGGGACAGGGGGCTGAATGGCTACACCTTC.

The rearrangement links TRBV6-5 to TRBJ2-3; TRBD2 matches at 11 bases. In germline, CDR1 is MNHEY, CDR2 SVGAGI. V dropped 4 bases and J dropped 4; count of bases not matched to a gene: 7. CDR3 length: 16 amino acids. CDR3 sequence: CASSSLTSGRSDTQYF. The DNA of the CDR3 is TGTGCCAGCAGTTCCCTAACTAGCGGGAGATCAGATACGCAGTATTTT.

The rearrangement uses TRBV19 and TRBJ2-1; a possible D gene is TRBD2 (5 bases). Germline assignment: CDR1 LNHDA and CDR2 SQIVND (reference sequence). The V end lost 8 bases, the J end lost 0 bases, and 11 bases lay between the germline ends. This CDR3 is built from 14 residues. The CDR3 nucleotides read TGTGCCAGTCGCCCGGGAAGCTCCTACAATGAGCAGTTCTTC. Protein sequence: CASRPGSSYNEQFF.

This clonotype showed up just once. The rearrangement joins TRBV24-1 to TRBJ1-2; a weak D match, TRBD1 (5 bases). Per the germline V gene, CDR1 is KGHDR and CDR2 is SFDVKD. With 2 bases removed from V and 4 bases from J, the gap between germline ends came to 16 bases. This CDR3 contains 16 residues. Here the CDR3 reads CATSDSKARGIYGYTF. The CDR3 coding sequence is TGTGCCACCAGTGATTCCAAAGCTAGGGGAATCTATGGCTACACCTTC.

The V and J genes are TRBV7-2 and TRBJ2-7; D not certain. V lost 1 base and J 3 bases, leaving 10 bases between the germline ends. Germline loops: CDR1 SGHTA, CDR2 FQGNSA. The CDR3 runs 14 residues. The CDR3 loop reads CASSLVTGDYEQYF. The CDR3 bases are TGTGCCAGCAGCTTAGTTACGGGCGACTACGAGCAGTACTTC.

This clonotype was counted between two and nine times. The chain combines TRBV6-1 with TRBJ1-2, with 7 bases identical to TRBD1. The ends lost 6 bases at V and 5 bases at J; junction bases unmatched: 3. CDR3 size: 12 residues. Germline V CDR1 and CDR2: MNHNS, SASEGT. The DNA for the CDR3 is TGTGCCAGCAGAACGACAGGGTATGGCTACACCTTC. Residues: CASRTTGYGYTF.

This clonotype turned up a few times. This chain links TRBV6-1 with TRBJ1-2; D is possibly TRBD1 (5 bases). There are 13 residues in the CDR3. The germline V and J ends were trimmed by 5 bases and 6 bases, with 13 bases remaining between them. Germline CDR1 reads MNHNS; CDR2 reads SASEGT. The CDR3 loop reads CASSLMGVDGYTF. In nucleotides, the CDR3 is TGTGCCAGCAGTCTCATGGGGGTTGATGGCTACACCTTC.

V gene TRBV11-2 combines with J gene TRBJ2-1; D is perhaps TRBD1 (6 bases). The germline gives CDR1 SGHAT, CDR2 FQNNGV. There are 16 residues in the CDR3. Trimming left V 1 base short and J 9 bases short, with 19 bases between. CDR3 protein: CASSLGVGQGNAEQFF. CDR3 in DNA: TGTGCCAGCAGCTTAGGGGTTGGGCAGGGGAACGCTGAGCAGTTCTTC.

The chain couples TRBV7-2 to TRBJ2-5; D unresolved. This CDR3 contains 15 residues. The germline V gene has CDR1 SGHTA and CDR2 FQGNSA. V was trimmed by 4 bases and J by 2 bases, leaving 14 bases between them. This CDR3 reads CASSSGPAAQETQYF. Written as DNA, the CDR3 is TGTGCCAGCAGCTCCGGGCCGGCCGCTCAAGAGACCCAGTACTTC.

By its share, this clonotype is large. J is TRBJ2-7 and V is TRBV21-1. TRBV21-1 is a known pseudogene. This CDR3 comprises 12 residues. The CDR3 nucleotides read TGTGCCAGCAGCCCAACAGCTTACGAGCAGTACTTC. Protein: CASSPTAYEQYF.

This clonotype was observed a few times. This chain links TRBV7-2 with TRBJ1-1, with D possibly TRBD1 on 5 matching bases. The ends were cut back, 7 bases at V and 6 bases at J, with 18 bases in the middle. Germline assignment: CDR1 SGHTA and CDR2 FQGNSA. The CDR3 extends over 14 amino acids. This CDR3 reads CASTIMEWGSEAFF. The CDR3 DNA reads TGTGCCAGCACCATTATGGAGTGGGGGTCTGAAGCTTTCTTT.

This chain connects TRBV5-4 to TRBJ1-2; no reliable D call. CDR1 and CDR2 (germline): SGHNT, YYREEE (reference sequence). Trimming removed 6 bases at V and 3 bases at J, with 21 bases between. The CDR3 runs 16 residues. The CDR3 DNA is TGTGCCAGCAACGCCGGCGGCCCGGGCTCAGACTATGGCTACACCTTC. It encodes CASNAGGPGSDYGYTF.

This clonotype was picked up a small number of times. V gene TRBV7-3 combines with J gene TRBJ1-1, with D possibly TRBD1 on 5 matching bases. The germline V gene encodes CDR1 SGHTA and CDR2 FQGTGA. The CDR3 spans 13 residues. The V end lost 5 bases, the J end lost 3 bases, and 10 bases lay between the germline ends. CDR3 sequence: CASSPTGDTEAFF. CDR3 in DNA: TGTGCCAGCAGCCCAACGGGGGACACTGAAGCTTTCTTT.

This clonotype was picked up a small number of times. The CDR3 region is CASSQETRVYYGYTF. CDR3 nucleotide sequence: TGCGCCAGCAGCCAAGAGACAAGGGTTTACTATGGCTACACCTTC. The chain couples TRBV4-3 to TRBJ1-2; D is undetermined. V was cut by 0 bases and J by 3 bases, with 11 bases left in between. The CDR3 extends over 15 amino acids. In germline, CDR1 is LGHNA, CDR2 YSLEER.

This chain uses TRBV20-1 with TRBJ2-7, with 11 bases aligning to TRBD1. This CDR3 has 14 amino acids. In germline, CDR1 is DFQATT, CDR2 SNEGSKA (reference sequence). V shed 1 base and J 4 bases; nucleotides not matched to a gene: 3. CDR3 DNA: TGCAGTGCTAGAGGGGACAGGGGGAAGTACGAGCAGTACTTC. It codes for CSARGDRGKYEQYF.

The rearrangement uses TRBV5-8 and TRBJ2-5; TRBD1 might be the D (5 bases). Deletions cut 0 bases from V and 5 bases from J, with 14 bases between. CDR3 size: 15 residues. The germline V gene encodes CDR1 SGHTS and CDR2 YDEGEE. The CDR3, as DNA: TGTGCCAGCAGCTTGGGCGGTCGCAAGGGGGAGACCCAGTACTTC. This codes for CASSLGGRKGETQYF.

V usage is TRBV7-2 and J usage is TRBJ2-7, with 9 bases that match TRBD1. The germline gives CDR1 SGHTA, CDR2 FQGNSA. V shed 3 bases and J 8 bases; nucleotides not matched to a gene: 14. The CDR3 covers 16 residues. The CDR3 DNA is TGTGCCAGCAGCTTCAGCCGGGACAGGGTATCCCCTCAGCAGTACTTC. Residues: CASSFSRDRVSPQQYF. Looking up the rest from reference TRBV7-2 and TRBJ2-7 gives the full variable domain: GAGVSQSPSNKVTEKGKDVELRCDPISGHTALYWYRQSLGQGLEFLIYFQGNSAPDKSGLPSDRFSAERTGGSVSTLTIQRTQQEDSAVYLCASSFSRDRVSPQQYFGPGTRLTVT.

This sequence joins TRBV7-8 and TRBJ1-6; no clear D. There are 14 residues in the CDR3. The V and J ends lost 5 bases and 14 bases respectively, with 19 bases between them. Germline CDR1 reads SGHVS; CDR2 reads FQNEAQ. CDR3 DNA: TGTGCCAGCAGCCTTCTAGACGGAGTGAAGTCCCTCCACTTT. Amino acids: CASSLLDGVKSLHF.

The V call is TRBV20-1, the J call TRBJ2-1; D unresolved. V lost 6 bases, J lost 5 bases, and 17 bases lay in between. The CDR3 extends over 14 amino acids. Germline CDR1 reads DFQATT; CDR2 reads SNEGSKA (reference sequence). The CDR3 spells CSAPNSLVHNEQFF. The DNA of the CDR3 is TGCAGTGCGCCGAACTCCCTCGTCCACAATGAGCAGTTCTTC.

This clonotype was recorded a few times. The chain combines TRBV6-5 with TRBJ2-7; the D call may be TRBD1 or TRBD2 (5 bases each). Per germline, CDR1 MNHEY and CDR2 SVGAGI. CDR3 size: 16 residues. Trimming cost V 2 bases and J 3 bases, with 17 bases left between them. CDR3 protein: CASSYPRGGYFYEQYF. CDR3 nucleotides: TGTGCCAGCAGTTACCCCCGGGGCGGGTATTTCTACGAGCAGTACTTC.

The V call is TRBV27, the J call TRBJ2-7, with D possibly TRBD1 on 5 matching bases. The CDR3 loop spans 13 amino acids. The germline V and J ends were trimmed by 6 bases and 1 base, with 10 bases remaining between them. Germline V gene sequence: CDR1 MNHEY, CDR2 SMNVEV (reference sequence). The CDR3, as DNA: TGTGCCAGCAGGGTGACAGCGTCCTACGAGCAGTACTTC. Encoded protein: CASRVTASYEQYF.

Points on this clonotype: One junction end does not reproduce the germline sequence, and a read error may be involved. This chain joins TRBV7-2 and TRBJ1-5; a possible D gene is TRBD1 (6 bases). The CDR3 totals 14 residues. Per germline, CDR1 SGHTA and CDR2 FQGNSA. Here the CDR3 DNA reads TGTGCCAGCAGCTTACAGGGAATAGGACAGCTCCAGCATTTT. Protein sequence: CASSLQGIGQLQHF.

This sequence joins TRBV28 and TRBJ1-2, with D possibly matching TRBD1 (6 bases). The germline CDR1 and CDR2 sequences are MDHEN and SYDVKM. Trimming pared 5 bases from V and 7 bases from J, leaving 23 bases between. This CDR3 comprises 16 residues. CDR3 nucleotides: TGTGCCAGCAGTCTTCAACAGGGAGGGATGATCGGTGGCTACACCTTC. Protein product: CASSLQQGGMIGGYTF.